These 16 T cell receptor beta chains were sequenced from one sample in a study of identical twins' blood T cells. TCRdb re-called the 5' RACE reads through MiXCR, storing one row per CDR3 protein. The sample lists 400,000 or so distinct CDR3 sequences, 28% seen once, with 6% to 7% in the top ten. Specimen: PBMCs. The receptors here all came from a woman aged 18-49 years in good health.

This clonotype was observed a handful of times. The gene calls are TRBV5-5 and TRBJ1-1; D is uncertain. V lost 0 bases, J lost 0 bases, and 12 bases lay in between. The CDR3 spans 16 residues. CDR1 is SGHKS and CDR2 is YYEKEE in the germline V gene (reference sequence). The CDR3 DNA reads TGTGCCAGCAGCTTGGGAAACGGGGTTATGAACACTGAAGCTTTCTTT. It specifies CASSLGNGVMNTEAFF.

This clonotype was found many times. The V gene is TRBV20-1, the J gene TRBJ1-1; D is possibly TRBD1 (5 bases). The length of the CDR3 is 13 residues. V was shortened by 1 base and J by 1 base, with 7 bases between the two germline ends. Germline CDR1 DFQATT, CDR2 SNEGSKA (reference sequence). DNA for the CDR3: TGCAGTGCTAGAGGACAGCCGAACACTGAAGCTTTCTTT. Translation: CSARGQPNTEAFF.

This clonotype was seen a handful of times. The chain is built from TRBV7-2 and TRBJ1-2; TRBD1 aligns across 8 bases. The CDR3 is made up of 15 amino acids. Germline CDR1 and CDR2: SGHTA and FQGNSA. V shed 4 bases and J 2 bases; nucleotides not matched to a gene: 6. CDR3 sequence reads: CASSSLGQENYGYTF. CDR3 bases: TGTGCCAGCAGCTCCCTGGGACAGGAGAACTATGGCTACACCTTC.

The gene calls are TRBV24-1 and TRBJ2-3; 8 bases are shared with TRBD1. The V and J ends lost 3 bases and 5 bases, in that order; junction bases with no gene match: 6. The CDR3 runs 15 residues. CDR1 is KGHDR and CDR2 is SFDVKD in the germline V gene. Written as DNA, the CDR3 is TGTGCCACCAGTGATGGACAGGGTACTGGAGATACGCAGTATTTT. Translating gives CATSDGQGTGDTQYF.

This chain joins TRBV5-6 and TRBJ2-3; no firm D call. Germline V gene sequence: CDR1 SGHDT, CDR2 YYEEEE. The CDR3 length is 17 residues. V lost 5 bases and J lost 6, with 25 bases in between. CDR3 coding DNA: TGTGCCAGCAGACCTGAACCCCTAGGGCGGACCATGGATACGCAGTATTTT. Translating it yields CASRPEPLGRTMDTQYF.

The V call is TRBV11-3, the J call TRBJ1-2; D ambiguous. CDR1 and CDR2 from the germline V gene are SGHNT and YENEEA. The CDR3 length is 13 residues. Trimming removed 3 bases from V and 4 bases from J, with 9 bases in between. The CDR3: CASSLTVSYGYTF. In nucleotides, the CDR3 is TGTGCCAGCAGCTTGACGGTTAGCTATGGCTACACCTTC.

The gene calls are TRBV7-9 and TRBJ1-1; D remains ambiguous. The V end lost 1 base, the J end lost 6 bases, and 9 bases lay between the germline ends. Germline lookup yields CDR1 SEHNR and CDR2 FQNEAQ (reference sequence). This CDR3 spans 13 amino acids. This CDR3 is CASSLEGRSEAFF. CDR3 in DNA: TGTGCCAGCAGCTTAGAAGGCAGATCTGAAGCTTTCTTT.

This clonotype was seen a handful of times. The V and J genes are TRBV20-1 and TRBJ2-1; TRBD2 matches 7 bases. The CDR3 is made up of 14 amino acids. The J segment lost 6 bases and the V segment lost 3 bases, leaving 8 bases of the junction unmatched. Germline V gene lookup returns CDR1 DFQATT and CDR2 SNEGSKA (reference sequence). This chain's CDR3 is CSARDVGLPNEQFF. CDR3 DNA: TGCAGTGCTAGGGATGTGGGACTACCCAATGAGCAGTTCTTC.

The chain employs TRBV10-3 and TRBJ2-1; D not resolved. This CDR3 is 13 amino acids long. Between the trimmed V and J ends, which lost 8 bases and 7 bases, there was a span of 15 bases. Per germline, CDR1 ENHRY and CDR2 SYGVKD. The CDR3 nucleotides read TGTGCCATCGGGCCCACCTCCCGGAATGAGCAGTTCTTC. Amino acids: CAIGPTSRNEQFF.

Details on this clonotype: Being one base from a much bigger clone, this may be a read error. The chain uses TRBV29-1 and TRBJ1-5; no clear D gene. V lost 4 bases, J lost 6 bases, and 13 bases lay in between. The CDR3 length is 13 residues. Germline CDR1 is SQVTM and CDR2 is ANQGSEA. The CDR3 region is CSVGTGCGQPQHF. The CDR3 region has the DNA TGCAGCGTTGGTACTGGGTGCGGTCAGCCCCAGCATTTT.

This clonotype was counted at least ten times. The V and J genes are TRBV10-2 and TRBJ1-1; maybe TRBD1 (5 bases). CDR3 length equals 12 residues. Trimming took off 8 bases at V and 11 bases at J, with 18 bases between the two ends. The germline gives CDR1 WSHSY, CDR2 SAAADI. The CDR3 loop is CASGGVTERAFF. As DNA, the CDR3 is TGCGCCAGCGGGGGGGTGACAGAGCGGGCTTTCTTT.

Comments on this clonotype: The missing conserved phenylalanine or tryptophan at the end of this CDR3 makes a read error likely. This chain links TRBV5-1 with TRBJ1-1, with D maybe TRBD1 (5 bases). Germline V gene sequence: CDR1 SGHRS, CDR2 YFSETQ. This CDR3 is 13 amino acids long. V lost 4 bases and J lost 11, with 18 bases in between. The CDR3 nucleotides are TGCGCCAGCAGCGTACGACAGCTAGGGGAGGCTTTCATT. It codes for CASSVRQLGEAFI.

This clonotype was found many times. V usage is TRBV14 and J usage is TRBJ1-1; no firm D call. CDR1 SGHDN and CDR2 FVKESK come from the germline V gene. The CDR3 is made up of 13 amino acids. Trimming shortened V by 0 bases and J by 8 bases, and 10 bases separated the two germline ends. CDR3 sequence reads: CASSQDWAAEAFF. CDR3 DNA: TGTGCCAGCAGCCAAGATTGGGCGGCGGAAGCTTTCTTT.

The V call is TRBV19, the J call TRBJ2-3, with 10 bases identical to TRBD1. Trimming took 3 bases from V and 13 from J; bases not matched to a gene: 4. The CDR3 is 12 amino acids. Germline CDR1 and CDR2: LNHDA and SQIVND (reference sequence). CDR3 nucleotides: TGTGCCAGTAGTATGGTTGGGACAGGGGAGTATTTT. Translated: CASSMVGTGEYF. Complete variable domain (other parts from reference TRBV19 and TRBJ2-3): DGGITQSPKYLFRKEGQNVTLSCEQNLNHDAMYWYRQDPGQGLRLIYYSQIVNDFQKGDIAEGYSVSREKKESFPLTVTSAQKNPTAFYLCASSMVGTGEYFGPGTRLTVL.

The chain recombines TRBV7-3 with TRBJ2-1, with D uncertain. V was pared by 3 bases and J by 0 bases, with 6 bases between. Germline V gene lookup returns CDR1 SGHTA and CDR2 FQGTGA. CDR3 size: 14 residues. The CDR3 region has the DNA TGTGCCAGCAGCTTTGTGGGCTCCTACAATGAGCAGTTCTTC. It yields the protein CASSFVGSYNEQFF.

The rearrangement links TRBV20-1 to TRBJ2-3; TRBD1 is a possible D gene (6 bases). This CDR3 comprises 13 residues. CDR1 and CDR2 from the germline V gene are DFQATT and SNEGSKA (reference sequence). Trimming removed 7 bases from V and 3 bases from J, with 14 bases in between. In DNA form, the CDR3 reads TGCAGTGTAGCATGGGACAAAACAGATACGCAGTATTTT. As protein: CSVAWDKTDTQYF.